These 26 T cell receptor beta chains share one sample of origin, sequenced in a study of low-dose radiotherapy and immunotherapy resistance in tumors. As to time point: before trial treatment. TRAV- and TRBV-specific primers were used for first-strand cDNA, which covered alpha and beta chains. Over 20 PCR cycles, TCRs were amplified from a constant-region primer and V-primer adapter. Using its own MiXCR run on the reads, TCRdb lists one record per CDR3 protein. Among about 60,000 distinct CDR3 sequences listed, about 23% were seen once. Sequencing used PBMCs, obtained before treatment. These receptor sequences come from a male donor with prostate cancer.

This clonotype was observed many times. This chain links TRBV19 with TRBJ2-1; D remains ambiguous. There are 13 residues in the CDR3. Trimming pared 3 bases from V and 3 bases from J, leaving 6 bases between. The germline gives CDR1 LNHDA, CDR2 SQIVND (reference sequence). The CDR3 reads CASSINYYNEQFF. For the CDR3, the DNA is TGTGCCAGTAGTATCAACTACTACAATGAGCAGTTCTTC.

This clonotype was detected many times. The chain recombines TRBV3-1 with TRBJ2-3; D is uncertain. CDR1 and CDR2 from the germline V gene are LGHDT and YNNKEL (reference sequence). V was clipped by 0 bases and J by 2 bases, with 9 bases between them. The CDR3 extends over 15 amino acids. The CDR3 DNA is TGTGCCAGCAGCCAAGATGCGGTAGACACAGATACGCAGTATTTT. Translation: CASSQDAVDTDTQYF.

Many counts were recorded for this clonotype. CDR3 nucleotides: TGTGCCAGTGAGGGGGATCAATCCTACGAGCAGTACTTC. Protein sequence: CASEGDQSYEQYF. This rearrangement joins TRBV7-6 to TRBJ2-7, with TRBD1 as a possible D gene (6 bases). Trimming shortened V by 9 bases and J by 1 base, and 13 bases separated the two germline ends. CDR3 length: 13 residues. Germline V gene data show CDR1 as SGHVS and CDR2 as FNYEAQ.

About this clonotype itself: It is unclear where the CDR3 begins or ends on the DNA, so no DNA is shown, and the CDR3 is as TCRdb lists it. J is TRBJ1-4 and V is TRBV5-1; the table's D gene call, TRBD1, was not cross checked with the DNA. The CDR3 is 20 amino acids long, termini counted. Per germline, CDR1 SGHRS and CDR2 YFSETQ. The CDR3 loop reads CASSLEGQGNEKLFFFFFFF.

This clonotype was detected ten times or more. The CDR3 here is CASSQDRQGSNIQYF. As DNA, the CDR3 is TGTGCCAGCAGCCAAGATCGTCAGGGTTCGAACATTCAGTACTTC. This chain uses TRBV4-2 with TRBJ2-4; perhaps TRBD1 as D (5 bases). Looked up from germline, CDR1 is LGHNA and CDR2 is YNFKEQ. The CDR3 covers 15 residues. The ends were cut back, 0 bases at V and 7 bases at J, with 13 bases in the middle.

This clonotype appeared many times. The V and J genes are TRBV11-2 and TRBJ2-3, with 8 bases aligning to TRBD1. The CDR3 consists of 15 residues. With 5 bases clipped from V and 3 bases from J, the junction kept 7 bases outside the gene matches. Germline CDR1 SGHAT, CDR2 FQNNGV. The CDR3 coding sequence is TGTGCCAGCAGCGGACAGGGTCTGGGGACAGATACGCAGTATTTT. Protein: CASSGQGLGTDTQYF.

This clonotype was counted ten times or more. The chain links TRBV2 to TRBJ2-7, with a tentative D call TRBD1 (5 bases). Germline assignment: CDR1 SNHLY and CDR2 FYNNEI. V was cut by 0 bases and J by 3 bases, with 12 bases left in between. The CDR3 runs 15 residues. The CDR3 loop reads CASSEASGRRYEQYF. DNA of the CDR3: TGTGCCAGCAGTGAAGCGTCAGGGCGGCGCTACGAGCAGTACTTC.

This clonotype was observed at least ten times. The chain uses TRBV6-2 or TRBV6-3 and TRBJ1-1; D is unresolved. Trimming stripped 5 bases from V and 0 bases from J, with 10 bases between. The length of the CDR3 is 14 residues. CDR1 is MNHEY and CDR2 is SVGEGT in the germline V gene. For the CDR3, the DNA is TGTGCCAGCAGTACCAAGACCGTGAACACTGAAGCTTTCTTT. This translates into CASSTKTVNTEAFF.

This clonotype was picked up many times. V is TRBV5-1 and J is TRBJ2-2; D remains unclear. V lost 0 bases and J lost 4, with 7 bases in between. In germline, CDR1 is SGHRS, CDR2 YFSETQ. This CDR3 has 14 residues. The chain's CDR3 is CASSLGHLTGELFF. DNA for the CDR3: TGCGCCAGCAGCTTGGGACACCTCACCGGGGAGCTGTTTTTT.

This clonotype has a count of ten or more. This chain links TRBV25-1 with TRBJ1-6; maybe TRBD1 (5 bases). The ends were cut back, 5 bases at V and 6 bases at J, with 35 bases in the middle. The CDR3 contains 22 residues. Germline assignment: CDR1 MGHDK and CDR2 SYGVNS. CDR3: CASSSEATGTGMLPITNSPLHF. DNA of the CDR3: TGTGCCAGCAGTAGTGAGGCAACCGGGACCGGCATGCTCCCTATTACTAATTCACCCCTCCACTTT.

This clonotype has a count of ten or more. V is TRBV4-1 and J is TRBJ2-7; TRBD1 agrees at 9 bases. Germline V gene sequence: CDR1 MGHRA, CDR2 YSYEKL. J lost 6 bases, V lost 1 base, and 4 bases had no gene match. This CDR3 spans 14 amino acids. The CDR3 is CASSQVGTGSEQYF. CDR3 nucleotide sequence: TGCGCCAGCAGCCAAGTCGGGACAGGGTCCGAGCAGTACTTC.

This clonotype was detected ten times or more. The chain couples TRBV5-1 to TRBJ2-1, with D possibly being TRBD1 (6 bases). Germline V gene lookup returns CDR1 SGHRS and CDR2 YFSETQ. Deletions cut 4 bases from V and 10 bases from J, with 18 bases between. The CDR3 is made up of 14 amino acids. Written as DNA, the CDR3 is TGCGCCAGCAGCCTGCAGGGGCATTGGATGGAGCAGTTCTTC. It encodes CASSLQGHWMEQFF.

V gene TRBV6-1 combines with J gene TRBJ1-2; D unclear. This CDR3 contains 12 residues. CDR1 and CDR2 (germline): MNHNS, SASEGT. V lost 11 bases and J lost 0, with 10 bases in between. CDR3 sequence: CACSVSNYGYTF. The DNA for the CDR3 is TGTGCCTGCTCGGTTTCTAACTATGGCTACACCTTC.

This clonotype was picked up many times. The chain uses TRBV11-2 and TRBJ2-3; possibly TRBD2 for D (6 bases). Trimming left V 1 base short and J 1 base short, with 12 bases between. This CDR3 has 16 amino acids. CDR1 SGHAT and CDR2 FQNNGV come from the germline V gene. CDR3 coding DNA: TGTGCCAGCAGCTTAGTCTCTAGCGCTCGCACAGATACGCAGTATTTT. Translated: CASSLVSSARTDTQYF.

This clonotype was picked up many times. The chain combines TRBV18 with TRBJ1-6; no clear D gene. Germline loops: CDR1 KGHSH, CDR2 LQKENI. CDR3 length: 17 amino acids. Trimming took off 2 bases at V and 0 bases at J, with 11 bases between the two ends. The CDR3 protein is CASSPAAGSSYNSPLHF. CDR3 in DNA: TGTGCCAGCTCACCAGCAGCCGGGAGCTCCTATAATTCACCCCTCCACTTT.

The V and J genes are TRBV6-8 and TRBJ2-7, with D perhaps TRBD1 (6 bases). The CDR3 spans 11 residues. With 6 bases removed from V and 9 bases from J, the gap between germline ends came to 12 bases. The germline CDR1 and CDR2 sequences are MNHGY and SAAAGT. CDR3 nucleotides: TGTGCCAGCAGACAGGGATGGGCGCAGTACTTC. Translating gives CASRQGWAQYF.

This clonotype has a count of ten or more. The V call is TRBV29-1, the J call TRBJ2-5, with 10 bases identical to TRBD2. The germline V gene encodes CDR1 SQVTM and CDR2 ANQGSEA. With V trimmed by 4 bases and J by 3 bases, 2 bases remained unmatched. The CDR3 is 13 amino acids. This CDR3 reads CSVVLAGKETQYF. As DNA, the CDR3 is TGCAGCGTTGTACTAGCGGGAAAAGAGACCCAGTACTTC.

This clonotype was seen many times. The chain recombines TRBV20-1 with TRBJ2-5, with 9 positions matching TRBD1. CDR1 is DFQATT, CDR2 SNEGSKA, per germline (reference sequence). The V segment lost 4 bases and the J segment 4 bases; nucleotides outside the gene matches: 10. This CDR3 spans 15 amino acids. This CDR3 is CSATAHRGLGETQYF. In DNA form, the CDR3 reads TGCAGTGCTACTGCCCACAGGGGGCTGGGAGAGACCCAGTACTTC.

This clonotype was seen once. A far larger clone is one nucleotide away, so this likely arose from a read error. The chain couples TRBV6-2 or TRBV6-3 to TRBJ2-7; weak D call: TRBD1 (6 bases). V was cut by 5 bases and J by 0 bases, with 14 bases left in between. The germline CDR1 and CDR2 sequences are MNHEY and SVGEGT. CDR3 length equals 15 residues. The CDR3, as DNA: TGTGCCAGCAGTGGAACAGGGATTATCTCCTACGAGCAGTACTTC. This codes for CASSGTGIISYEQYF.

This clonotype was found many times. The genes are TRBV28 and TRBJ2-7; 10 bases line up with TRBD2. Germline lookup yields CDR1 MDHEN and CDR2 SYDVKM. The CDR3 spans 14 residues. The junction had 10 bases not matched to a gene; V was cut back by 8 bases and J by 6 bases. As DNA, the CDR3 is TGTGCCAGCGGCCGCACAGGACTAGCGGCCGAGCAGTACTTC. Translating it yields CASGRTGLAAEQYF.

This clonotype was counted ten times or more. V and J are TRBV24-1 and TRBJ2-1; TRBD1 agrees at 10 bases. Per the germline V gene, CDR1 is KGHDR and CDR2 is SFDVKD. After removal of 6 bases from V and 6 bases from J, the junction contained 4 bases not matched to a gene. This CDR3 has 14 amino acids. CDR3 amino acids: CATSQGTGVNEQFF. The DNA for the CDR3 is TGTGCCACCAGTCAAGGGACAGGGGTCAATGAGCAGTTCTTC.

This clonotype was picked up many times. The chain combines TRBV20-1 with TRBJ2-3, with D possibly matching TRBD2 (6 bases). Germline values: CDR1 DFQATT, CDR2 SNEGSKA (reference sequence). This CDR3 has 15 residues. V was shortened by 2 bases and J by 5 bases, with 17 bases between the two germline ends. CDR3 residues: CSARNLGWGGDTQYF. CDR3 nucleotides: TGCAGTGCTAGAAATTTAGGCTGGGGAGGAGATACGCAGTATTTT.

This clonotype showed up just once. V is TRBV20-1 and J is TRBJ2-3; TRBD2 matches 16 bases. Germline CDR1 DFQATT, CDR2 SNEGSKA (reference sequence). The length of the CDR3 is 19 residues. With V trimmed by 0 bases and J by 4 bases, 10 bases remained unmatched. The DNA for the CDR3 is TGCAGTGCTAGAGATTTCCGTGGGACTAGCGGGGGGGCAGCAGATACGCAGTATTTT. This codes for CSARDFRGTSGGAADTQYF.

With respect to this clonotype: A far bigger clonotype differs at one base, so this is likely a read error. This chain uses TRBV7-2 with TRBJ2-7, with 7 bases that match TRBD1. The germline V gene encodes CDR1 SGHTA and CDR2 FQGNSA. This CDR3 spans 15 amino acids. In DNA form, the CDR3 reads TGCGCCAGCAGCTCTGCCGGGACAGAGGTGTACGAGCAGTACTTC. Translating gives CASSSAGTEVYEQYF.

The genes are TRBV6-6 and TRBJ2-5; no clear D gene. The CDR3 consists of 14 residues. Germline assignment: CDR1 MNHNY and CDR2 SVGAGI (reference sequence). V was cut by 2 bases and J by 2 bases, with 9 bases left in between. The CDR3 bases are TGTGCCAGCAGTTACAACCACCGACAAGAGACCCAGTACTTC. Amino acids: CASSYNHRQETQYF.

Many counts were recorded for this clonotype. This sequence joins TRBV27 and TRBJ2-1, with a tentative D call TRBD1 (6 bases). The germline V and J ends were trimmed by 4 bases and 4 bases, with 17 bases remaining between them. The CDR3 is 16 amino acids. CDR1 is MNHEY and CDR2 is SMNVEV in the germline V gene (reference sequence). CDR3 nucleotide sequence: TGTGCCAGCAGTTCCATCCAGGGGACCCTTTACAATGAGCAGTTCTTC. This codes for CASSSIQGTLYNEQFF.